The 10 T cell receptor beta chains in this list originate from one sample, sequenced in a study of brain T cells in children with intractable seizures. Data came from immunoSEQ multiplex PCR; TCRdb stores just in-frame clones and leaves some out. This table holds tens of thousands of clones, about 93% found once. The specimen comprised peripheral blood, sampled at surgery. These TCRs come from a girl aged 2 to 10 with Rasmussen encephalitis and intractable seizures.

The chain recombines TRBV4-1 with TRBJ2-2; D call uncertain. Germline V gives CDR1 MGHRA, CDR2 YSYEKL. The V gene lost 3 bases and the J gene lost 5 bases, with 19 bases spanning the gap. The CDR3 covers 17 residues. CDR3 coding DNA: TGCGCCAGCAGCCAGCCAGGAGTGTCCTCCCGTACCGGGGAGCTGTTTTTT. It specifies CASSQPGVSSRTGELFF.

This clone was recorded only once. This chain joins TRBV5-4 and TRBJ2-6, with D unresolved. CDR3 length equals 16 residues. The germline CDR1 and CDR2 sequences are SGHNT and YYREEE (reference sequence). V lost 0 bases to trimming and J lost 0 bases, with 7 bases between them. This CDR3 is CASSLAGRSGANVLTF. CDR3 nucleotides: TGTGCCAGCAGCTTGGCCGGGCGCTCTGGGGCCAACGTCCTGACTTTC.

The gene calls are TRBV6-2 or TRBV6-3 and TRBJ2-1; 14 bases map to TRBD2. Germline CDR1 reads MNHEY; CDR2 reads SVGEGT. Trimming at V came to 2 bases and at J to 8 bases, leaving 5 bases not matched to a gene. The CDR3 consists of 16 residues. The chain's CDR3 is CASSYAGLAGAHEQFF. The CDR3 DNA is TGTGCCAGCAGTTACGCGGGACTAGCGGGAGCACATGAGCAGTTCTTC.

The V call is TRBV19, the J call TRBJ1-5, with D tentatively TRBD1 (5 bases). Germline V lookup: CDR1 LNHDA, CDR2 SQIVND (reference sequence). This CDR3 is 12 amino acids long. With 3 bases removed from V and 7 bases from J, the gap between germline ends came to 7 bases. The CDR3 sequence is CASSIRGQPQHF. The CDR3 bases are TGTGCCAGTAGTATTAGGGGACAGCCCCAGCATTTT.

The chain uses TRBV28 and TRBJ1-4, with D unresolved. Trimming removed 6 bases at V and 10 bases at J, with 9 bases between. Germline loops: CDR1 MDHEN, CDR2 SYDVKM. The CDR3 has 11 residues. CDR3 loop: CASRRVGKLFF. CDR3 DNA: TGTGCCAGCAGGAGGGTAGGAAAACTGTTTTTT.

The genes are TRBV6-5 and TRBJ1-6, with 9 bases fitting TRBD1. Germline values: CDR1 MNHEY, CDR2 SVGAGI. Losses at the gene ends were 6 bases for V and 10 bases for J; bases not matched to a gene: 10. CDR3 length: 15 residues. The CDR3 DNA sequence: TGTGCCAGCAGCCGACAGGGGGGACCGGGATCACCCCTCCACTTT. Its protein product is CASSRQGGPGSPLHF.

The chain employs TRBV28 and TRBJ1-2; TRBD1 matches at 7 bases. Germline V gene data show CDR1 as MDHEN and CDR2 as SYDVKM. The length of the CDR3 is 13 residues. V was pared by 6 bases and J by 5 bases, with 6 bases of the junction left unmatched. CDR3 DNA sequence: TGTGCCAGCAGGGCCGGGACAGAGTATGGCTACACCTTC. It translates to CASRAGTEYGYTF.

This chain uses TRBV6-5 with TRBJ1-4; TRBD1 agrees at 10 bases. The CDR3 loop spans 15 amino acids. Per germline, CDR1 MNHEY and CDR2 SVGAGI. Trimming cost V 7 bases and J 4 bases; bases outside gene matches: 6. The CDR3 region is CASTRGQGFNEKLFF. The DNA for the CDR3 is TGTGCCAGCACCCGGGGACAGGGGTTTAATGAAAAACTGTTTTTT.

This rearrangement joins TRBV9 to TRBJ2-2; D unresolved. The V gene's germline CDR1 is SGDLS and CDR2 YYNGEE. V gave up 0 bases and J gave up 0 bases, with 12 bases separating them. This CDR3 is 17 amino acids long. Here the CDR3 reads CASSVVPLLTNTGELFF. The CDR3 nucleotides are TGTGCCAGCAGCGTAGTTCCCTTACTAACGAACACCGGGGAGCTGTTTTTT.

The rearrangement uses TRBV5-1 and TRBJ1-1; 10 bases agree with TRBD1. The CDR3 length is 17 residues. The V gene end was trimmed by 2 bases and the J gene end by 1 base; junction bases not matched to a gene: 8. From germline, CDR1 is SGHRS and CDR2 YFSETQ. For the CDR3, the DNA is TGCGCCAGCAGCTTAACCGGGACAGGGGCGGCGAACACTGAAGCTTTCTTT. Its protein product is CASSLTGTGAANTEAFF.